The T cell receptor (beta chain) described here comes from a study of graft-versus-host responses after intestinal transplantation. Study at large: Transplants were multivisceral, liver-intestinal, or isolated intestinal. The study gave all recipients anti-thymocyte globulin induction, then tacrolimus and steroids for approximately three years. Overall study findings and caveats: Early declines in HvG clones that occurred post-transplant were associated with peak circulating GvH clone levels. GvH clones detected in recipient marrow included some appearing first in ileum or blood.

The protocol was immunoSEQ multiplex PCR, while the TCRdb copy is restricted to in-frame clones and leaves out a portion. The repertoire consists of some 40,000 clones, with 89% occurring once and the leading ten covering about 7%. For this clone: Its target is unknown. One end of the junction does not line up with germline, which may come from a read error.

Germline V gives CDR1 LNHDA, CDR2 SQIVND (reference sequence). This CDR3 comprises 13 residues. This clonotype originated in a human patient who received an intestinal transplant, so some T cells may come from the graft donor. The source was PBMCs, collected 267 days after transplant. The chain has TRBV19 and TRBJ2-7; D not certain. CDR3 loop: CASSVDRSTEQYF. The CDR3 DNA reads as TGTGCCAGTAGTGTAGATCGGAGCACCGAGCAGTACTTC.